These 20 T cell receptor beta chains came from one sample sequenced in a study of blood T cells in healthy people across ages. Together with a sample-barcoded 5' primer, a J-beta primer mix was included in a second PCR lasting about 7 to 11 cycles. Using its own MiXCR run on the 5' RACE reads, TCRdb lists one record per CDR3 protein. The sample carries about 1,800,000 distinct CDR3 sequences, roughly 27% recorded once. Source material: blood. These receptors were obtained from a woman aged 25-40 years in good health.

Ten or more counts support this clonotype. J is TRBJ2-5 and V is TRBV11-2; D is perhaps TRBD2 (6 bases). CDR3 length equals 14 residues. Germline V gene lookup returns CDR1 SGHAT and CDR2 FQNNGV. V lost 5 bases and J 7 bases, leaving 17 bases between the germline ends. DNA for the CDR3: TGTGCCAGCAGCCCAGATTTGCCCGGGGGGACCCAGTACTTC. It translates to CASSPDLPGGTQYF.

This sequence joins TRBV7-9 and TRBJ2-1; 15 positions agree with TRBD2. This CDR3 contains 17 residues. Losses at the gene ends were 8 bases for V and 7 bases for J; bases not matched to a gene: 12. Germline CDR1 reads SEHNR; CDR2 reads FQNEAQ (reference sequence). CDR3 residues: CASCGGLAGGDRNEQFF. The CDR3 nucleotides are TGTGCCAGCTGCGGCGGACTAGCGGGGGGGGATCGGAATGAGCAGTTCTTC.

This clonotype was found a few times. The chain employs TRBV14 and TRBJ2-1, with a tentative D call TRBD1 (6 bases). V dropped 4 bases and J dropped 3 bases, with 13 bases sitting between them. The CDR3 extends over 15 amino acids. Germline V CDR1 and CDR2: SGHDN, FVKESK. The CDR3 reads CASSLEQGIYNEQFF. CDR3 sequence (DNA): TGTGCCAGCAGCCTCGAACAGGGAATCTACAATGAGCAGTTCTTC.

There are many counts of this clonotype. The chain is built from TRBV7-2 and TRBJ2-7; 8 nucleotides match TRBD1. V dropped 5 bases and J dropped 8; count of bases not matched to a gene: 17. This CDR3 spans 16 amino acids. Germline CDR1 is SGHTA and CDR2 is FQGNSA. The CDR3 loop reads CASSNQGQVRSKKQYF. The CDR3 DNA follows: TGTGCCAGCAGCAACCAGGGACAGGTTCGAAGTAAAAAGCAGTACTTC.

The chain is built from TRBV30 and TRBJ2-4, with 9 bases that match TRBD2. The J call is doubtful: the DNA matches TRBJ2-7 better. The CDR3 length is 14 residues. Germline CDR1 and CDR2: GTSNPN and SVGIG (reference sequence). CDR3 DNA: TGTGCCTGTAAGGCGGGAGGGCCTTCTTACGAGCAGTACTTC. It specifies CACKAGGPSYEQYF.

Details on this clonotype: A much larger clone differs from this one at a single base, so this may be a read error. The rearrangement uses TRBV29-1 and TRBJ1-1, with no clear D. The germline gives CDR1 SQVTM, CDR2 ANQGSEA. This CDR3 has 11 amino acids. V lost 5 bases, J lost 1 base, and 5 bases lay in between. The CDR3 DNA reads TGCAGCGTTTGGCGGAACACTGAAGCTTTCTTT. It specifies CSVWRNTEAFF.

V is TRBV12-3 or TRBV12-4 and J is TRBJ2-5; 8 bases align to TRBD2. The CDR3 is 16 residues long. The ends lost 5 bases at V and 1 base at J; junction bases unmatched: 9. The CDR3 sequence: CASSRGVAGLQETQYF. CDR3 in DNA: TGTGCCAGCAGTCGCGGGGTAGCGGGACTCCAAGAGACCCAGTACTTC.

This clonotype was observed a handful of times. The CDR3 sequence is CANGQGGTDTQYF. The CDR3, as DNA: TGTGCCAACGGACAGGGAGGCACAGATACGCAGTATTTT. The V and J genes are TRBV2 and TRBJ2-3, with 8 positions matching TRBD1. CDR1 is SNHLY, CDR2 FYNNEI, per germline. CDR3 length: 13 residues. V trimming: 10 bases; J trimming: 1 base; junction bases outside the gene matches: 4.

The table lists this clonotype with a few counts. The V and J genes are TRBV24-1 and TRBJ2-3, with D tentatively TRBD1 or TRBD2 (5 bases each). Trimming stripped 3 bases from V and 3 bases from J, with 9 bases between. This CDR3 spans 14 amino acids. Germline loops: CDR1 KGHDR, CDR2 SFDVKD. The CDR3 DNA reads as TGTGCCACCAGTGATGGGGGATCTACAGATACGCAGTATTTT. This sequence encodes CATSDGGSTDTQYF.

Notes on this clonotype: Being one base from a much bigger clone, this may be a read error. The genes are TRBV10-3 and TRBJ2-7; D is tentatively TRBD1 or TRBD2 (6 bases each). CDR1 and CDR2 (germline): ENHRY, SYGVKD. The CDR3 consists of 12 residues. CDR3 region: CVISPGADEQYF. The CDR3 DNA sequence: TGTGTCATCAGTCCGGGGGCGGACGAGCAGTACTTC.

This clonotype has just a few counts. This sequence joins TRBV5-6 and TRBJ2-2; D is undetermined. Germline values: CDR1 SGHDT, CDR2 YYEEEE. Trimming left V 5 bases short and J 3 bases short, with 8 bases between. CDR3 size: 13 residues. The CDR3: CASRMSHTGELFF. CDR3 in DNA: TGTGCCAGCAGAATGTCTCACACCGGGGAGCTGTTTTTT.

Concerning this clonotype itself: It may be a read error: a sequence one base away is much more abundant. Given the absence of the conserved phenylalanine or tryptophan at the CDR3 end, a read error is likely. This sequence joins TRBV5-1 and TRBJ2-4, with 7 bases matching TRBD2. V gave up 2 bases and J gave up 8 bases; unmatched junction bases: 10. This CDR3 region has 15 residues. Germline values: CDR1 SGHRS, CDR2 YFSETQ. DNA of the CDR3: TGCGCCAGCAGCTTCAGCTCGGGGAGCGGGGACATTCAGTACTCC. Translated, it gives CASSFSSGSGDIQYS.

V is TRBV2 and J is TRBJ2-7; TRBD1 agrees at 7 bases. Germline trimming cut 6 bases from V and 0 bases from J; bases unmatched to any gene: 5. CDR3 length: 14 amino acids. The germline gives CDR1 SNHLY, CDR2 FYNNEI. The CDR3 nucleotides read TGTGCCAGCAGGAGGGACAGCCCCTCCTACGAGCAGTACTTC. Protein: CASRRDSPSYEQYF.

This clonotype was counted at least ten times. The V call is TRBV20-1, the J call TRBJ2-3; possibly TRBD1 for D (7 bases). Trimming took 2 bases from V and 6 from J, leaving 12 bases between them. This CDR3 contains 13 residues. Germline lookup yields CDR1 DFQATT and CDR2 SNEGSKA (reference sequence). CDR3 in DNA: TGCAGTGCTAGATCAGGGGGGTGGGATACGCAGTATTTT. This encodes CSARSGGWDTQYF.

The chain employs TRBV6-6 and TRBJ2-5, with TRBD1 matching over 9 bases. This CDR3 has 15 amino acids. Losses at the gene ends were 5 bases for V and 11 bases for J; bases not matched to a gene: 15. Germline CDR1 MNHNY, CDR2 SVGAGI (reference sequence). The CDR3 sequence: CASSPPGQGNHEQYF. In DNA, the CDR3 is TGTGCCAGCAGTCCCCCGGGACAGGGTAACCATGAGCAGTACTTC.

This chain uses TRBV7-2 with TRBJ1-5; 9 bases agree with TRBD1. With 3 bases clipped from V and 0 bases from J, the junction kept 6 bases outside the gene matches. Germline CDR1 is SGHTA and CDR2 is FQGNSA. The CDR3 has 17 residues. The CDR3 region has the DNA TGTGCCAGCAGCTTGTCCGGGACAGGGCTTAGCAATCAGCCCCAGCATTTT. Amino acid sequence: CASSLSGTGLSNQPQHF.

The sample holds a few counts of this clonotype. The chain's CDR3 is CSASTGRPTNYGYTF. The CDR3 nucleotides are TGCAGTGCGTCGACAGGACGCCCGACTAACTATGGCTACACCTTC. The chain couples TRBV20-1 to TRBJ1-2, with D possibly matching TRBD1 (6 bases). Germline CDR1 reads DFQATT; CDR2 reads SNEGSKA (reference sequence). The ends were cut back, 6 bases at V and 0 bases at J, with 17 bases in the middle. The CDR3 runs to 15 residues.

This clonotype was seen a handful of times. The rearrangement links TRBV15 to TRBJ2-3; no definite D call. Per germline, CDR1 LNHNV and CDR2 YYDKDF (reference sequence). The CDR3 sequence is 13 residues long. Trimming took off 2 bases at V and 6 bases at J, with 9 bases between the two ends. The CDR3 is CATSRPLADTQYF. The CDR3 nucleotides are TGTGCCACCAGCAGACCTTTGGCTGATACGCAGTATTTT. The full variable domain, completed using reference TRBV15 and TRBJ2-3, is DAMVIQNPRYQVTQFGKPVTLSCSQTLNHNVMYWYQQKSSQAPKLLFHYYDKDFNNEADTPDNFQSRRPNTSFCFLDIRSPGLGDTAMYLCATSRPLADTQYFGPGTRLTVL.

The genes are TRBV12-3 or TRBV12-4 and TRBJ1-2, with TRBD1 matching over 10 bases. J lost 4 bases, V lost 6 bases, and 8 bases had no gene match. This CDR3 is 15 amino acids long. CDR3 in amino acids: CASRSRDRGPYGYTF. CDR3 DNA sequence: TGTGCCAGCAGGTCCCGGGACAGGGGACCCTATGGCTACACCTTC.

A note on this clonotype: Given the absence of the conserved phenylalanine or tryptophan at the CDR3 end, a read error is likely. V and J are TRBV29-1 and TRBJ1-2; D might be TRBD1 (6 bases). Trimming took 3 bases from V and 4 from J, leaving 9 bases between them. Germline loops: CDR1 SQVTM, CDR2 ANQGSEA. This CDR3 region has 12 residues. The CDR3 is CSVDGGGYGYTV. The CDR3 DNA reads as TGCAGCGTTGATGGGGGCGGCTATGGCTACACCGTC.